This TCR beta chain was recorded in a study of glioma-infiltrating T cells after dendritic cell vaccination. Study conclusions and caveats: Few patients contributed both blood and tumor specimens.

This clone was detected a few times. Its antigen is not identified. Patients had residual fresh-frozen tumor tissue and more than two years of survival data. PBMC were collected before vaccination, two weeks after the third vaccination, and at progression. Using immunoSEQ multiplex PCR, the repertoire was profiled, and TCRdb retains in-frame clones only, with some absent. The table lists 100,000 or so clones, approximately 84% of them singletons. The CDR3 is made up of 14 amino acids. Germline CDR1 is SGDLS and CDR2 is YYNGEE. V was clipped by 3 bases and J by 7 bases, with 14 bases between them. The sequenced sample was blood, obtained before dendritic cell vaccination. The receptor comes from a human donor with glioblastoma. The V call is TRBV9, the J call TRBJ1-5; D is perhaps TRBD1 (6 bases). The CDR3 region has the DNA TGTGCCAGCAGCGGGCAGGGGAGTGGCCAGCCCCAGCATTTT. It specifies CASSGQGSGQPQHF.